A selection of T cell receptor beta chains follows, all from one sample in a study of OX40 agonist ivuxolimab in advanced cancers. Using immunoSEQ multiplex PCR, the repertoire was profiled, and TCRdb retains in-frame clones only, with some absent. Found here are some 77,000 clones, 80% to 90% of them singletons; the top ten hold 6.2%. Sequenced material: CD4+ or CD8+ T cells sorted from blood, taken in a trial of the OX40 agonist ivuxolimab. These receptors all come from an adult with an advanced solid tumor such as melanoma, head and neck, liver or kidney cancer. The CDR3 runs from the conserved cysteine through the conserved F or W. A D gene is named only where the DNA matches it firmly. A row's size may be missing; if present it is once, few, many or a size class.

D gene: TRBD1
J gene: TRBJ2-4
CDR3 length: 16
V gene: TRBV27
clone size: NA
CDR3 protein: CASRRVTGGLKNIQYF
CDR3 DNA: TGTGCCAGCAGGAGAGTGACAGGGGGGTTAAAAAACATTCAGTACTTC

D gene: NA
J gene: TRBJ2-5
CDR3 length: 11
V gene: TRBV28
clone size: NA
CDR3 protein: CASSLGATQYF
CDR3 DNA: TGTGCCAGCAGTTTGGGTGCGACCCAGTACTTC

D gene: NA
J gene: TRBJ2-3
CDR3 length: 13
V gene: TRBV7-7
clone size: NA
CDR3 protein: CASSLVRTDTQYF
CDR3 DNA: TGTGCCAGCAGCTTAGTACGCACAGATACGCAGTATTTT

D gene: TRBD2
J gene: TRBJ2-3
CDR3 length: 16
V gene: TRBV27
clone size: NA
CDR3 protein: CASSPIAGGPGDTQYF
CDR3 DNA: TGTGCCAGCAGCCCCATAGCGGGGGGGCCGGGAGATACGCAGTATTTT

D gene: NA
J gene: TRBJ2-7
CDR3 length: 15
V gene: TRBV11-2
clone size: NA
CDR3 protein: CASSSKARGHDEQYF
CDR3 DNA: TGTGCCAGCAGCTCCAAGGCTCGGGGGCACGACGAGCAGTACTTC

D gene: NA
J gene: TRBJ2-3
CDR3 length: 14
V gene: TRBV19
clone size: NA
CDR3 protein: CAARGASRTDTQYF
CDR3 DNA: TGTGCCGCGAGGGGGGCAAGTCGTACAGATACGCAGTATTTT

D gene: TRBD2
J gene: TRBJ2-7
CDR3 length: 15
V gene: TRBV5-1
clone size: NA
CDR3 protein: CASSLVGTSGTSRDF
CDR3 DNA: TGCGCCAGCAGCTTGGTGGGGACTAGCGGGACCTCGAGGGATTTC

D gene: NA
J gene: TRBJ1-1
CDR3 length: 14
V gene: TRBV10-2
clone size: NA
CDR3 protein: CASSRRGEGTEAFF
CDR3 DNA: TGCGCCAGCAGCAGAAGGGGGGAAGGAACTGAAGCTTTCTTT

D gene: NA
J gene: TRBJ2-1
CDR3 length: 15
V gene: TRBV1
clone size: NA
CDR3 protein: CTSSQGPSSYNEQFF
CDR3 DNA: TGCACCAGCAGCCAAGGTCCGAGCTCCTACAATGAGCAGTTCTTC

D gene: NA
J gene: TRBJ2-7
CDR3 length: 16
V gene: TRBV29-1
clone size: NA
CDR3 protein: CSVEDRVGTGSYEQYF
CDR3 DNA: TGCAGCGTTGAAGATCGGGTAGGGACGGGCTCCTACGAGCAGTACTTC

D gene: TRBD1
J gene: TRBJ2-7
CDR3 length: 13
V gene: TRBV6-6
clone size: NA
CDR3 protein: CASSPGTELEQYF
CDR3 DNA: TGTGCCAGCAGTCCCGGGACAGAACTCGAGCAGTACTTC

D gene: TRBD2
J gene: TRBJ2-2
CDR3 length: 18
V gene: TRBV12-5
clone size: NA
CDR3 protein: CASGWTSGVFQNTGELFF
CDR3 DNA: TGTGCTAGTGGGTGGACTAGCGGGGTATTCCAGAACACCGGGGAGCTGTTTTTT

D gene: NA
J gene: TRBJ1-2
CDR3 length: 13
V gene: TRBV7-8
clone size: once
CDR3 protein: CASSIGFNYGYTF
CDR3 DNA: TGTGCCAGCAGCATAGGATTCAACTATGGCTACACCTTC

D gene: NA
J gene: TRBJ2-2
CDR3 length: 16
V gene: TRBV19
clone size: NA
CDR3 protein: CASAASLGLPTGELFF
CDR3 DNA: TGTGCCAGTGCAGCCTCCCTGGGACTTCCCACCGGGGAGCTGTTTTTT

D gene: NA
J gene: TRBJ1-5
CDR3 length: 18
V gene: TRBV12-2
clone size: NA
CDR3 protein: CASRLEAGQRLMVQPQHF
CDR3 DNA: TGTGCAAGTCGCTTAGAAGCGGGACAGCGACTAATGGTTCAGCCCCAGCATTTT

D gene: NA
J gene: TRBJ2-7
CDR3 length: 13
V gene: TRBV6-1
clone size: few
CDR3 protein: CASSEALRYEQYF
CDR3 DNA: TGTGCCAGCAGTGAAGCGCTCCGATACGAGCAGTACTTC

D gene: TRBD2
J gene: TRBJ2-1
CDR3 length: 15
V gene: TRBV5-5
clone size: NA
CDR3 protein: CASSSLAGAYNEQFF
CDR3 DNA: TGTGCCAGCAGCTCACTTGCGGGAGCATACAATGAGCAGTTCTTC

D gene: NA
J gene: TRBJ1-2
CDR3 length: 14
V gene: TRBV5-6
clone size: NA
CDR3 protein: CASSGQGTNYGYTF
CDR3 DNA: TGTGCCAGCAGCGGCCAGGGGACTAACTATGGCTACACCTTC

D gene: NA
J gene: TRBJ2-1
CDR3 length: 15
V gene: TRBV5-4
clone size: NA
CDR3 protein: CASSSREISYNEQFF
CDR3 DNA: TGTGCCAGCAGCTCCAGGGAGATTAGCTACAATGAGCAGTTCTTC

D gene: TRBD1
J gene: TRBJ1-6
CDR3 length: 17
V gene: TRBV4-1
clone size: medium-sized
CDR3 protein: CASSQGTGGNANSPLHF
CDR3 DNA: TGCGCCAGCAGCCAAGGGACAGGGGGCAATGCTAATTCACCCCTCCACTTT

D gene: TRBD1
J gene: TRBJ2-5
CDR3 length: 14
V gene: TRBV19
clone size: NA
CDR3 protein: CASRPTGGAETQYF
CDR3 DNA: TGTGCCAGTAGACCGACAGGGGGCGCAGAGACCCAGTACTTC

D gene: NA
J gene: TRBJ2-1
CDR3 length: 14
V gene: TRBV7-3
clone size: once
CDR3 protein: CASSSAGLYNEQFF
CDR3 DNA: TGTGCCAGCAGCTCGGCCGGCCTTTACAATGAGCAGTTCTTC

D gene: TRBD1
J gene: TRBJ2-2
CDR3 length: 15
V gene: TRBV5-1
clone size: few
CDR3 protein: CASSPGQGGTGELFF
CDR3 DNA: TGCGCCAGCAGCCCCGGACAGGGGGGCACCGGGGAGCTGTTTTTT

D gene: NA
J gene: TRBJ1-1
CDR3 length: 14
V gene: TRBV7-3
clone size: NA
CDR3 protein: CASSFPGLNTEAFF
CDR3 DNA: TGTGCCAGCAGCTTCCCAGGGTTGAACACTGAAGCTTTCTTT

D gene: TRBD1
J gene: TRBJ2-1
CDR3 length: 16
V gene: TRBV5-5
clone size: NA
CDR3 protein: CASIRFQTGVYNEQFF
CDR3 DNA: TGTGCCAGCATCCGATTTCAGACAGGGGTCTACAATGAGCAGTTCTTC

D gene: NA
J gene: TRBJ1-6
CDR3 length: 13
V gene: TRBV6-5
clone size: NA
CDR3 protein: CASSSRPNSPLHF
CDR3 DNA: TGTGCCAGCAGTTCACGGCCCAATTCACCCCTCCACTTT

D gene: NA
J gene: TRBJ2-6
CDR3 length: 17
V gene: TRBV4-1
clone size: NA
CDR3 protein: CASSQDRRGAGANVLTF
CDR3 DNA: TGCGCCAGCAGCCAAGATCGAAGGGGCGCTGGGGCCAACGTCCTGACTTTC

D gene: NA
J gene: TRBJ2-1
CDR3 length: 15
V gene: TRBV6-5
clone size: NA
CDR3 protein: CASSPGLLSYNEQFF
CDR3 DNA: TGTGCCAGCAGTCCGGGACTCCTCTCCTACAATGAGCAGTTCTTC

D gene: TRBD1
J gene: TRBJ1-2
CDR3 length: 15
V gene: TRBV19
clone size: NA
CDR3 protein: CASQKLGQGVGGYTF
CDR3 DNA: TGTGCCAGCCAAAAACTCGGACAGGGCGTCGGCGGCTACACCTTC

D gene: NA
J gene: TRBJ2-1
CDR3 length: 15
V gene: TRBV27
clone size: NA
CDR3 protein: CASSWAADSNNEQFF
CDR3 DNA: TGTGCCAGCAGCTGGGCAGCCGACAGCAACAATGAGCAGTTCTTC

D gene: NA
J gene: TRBJ2-5
CDR3 length: 12
V gene: TRBV6-5
clone size: NA
CDR3 protein: CASSLDRETQYF
CDR3 DNA: TGTGCCAGCAGCTTGGATAGAGAGACCCAGTACTTC

D gene: NA
J gene: TRBJ2-7
CDR3 length: 15
V gene: TRBV6-1
clone size: NA
CDR3 protein: CASRGIGNVHYEQYF
CDR3 DNA: TGTGCCAGCAGGGGAATAGGAAACGTGCACTACGAGCAGTACTTC

D gene: NA
J gene: TRBJ1-1
CDR3 length: 14
V gene: TRBV27
clone size: NA
CDR3 protein: CASSFNRVDTEAFF
CDR3 DNA: TGTGCCAGCAGTTTTAACAGGGTCGACACTGAAGCTTTCTTT

D gene: NA
J gene: TRBJ2-7
CDR3 length: 15
V gene: TRBV27
clone size: NA
CDR3 protein: CASSSRQDPTYEQYF
CDR3 DNA: TGTGCCAGCAGTTCCCGACAGGACCCTACCTACGAGCAGTACTTC

D gene: NA
J gene: TRBJ2-1
CDR3 length: 11
V gene: TRBV7-2
clone size: NA
CDR3 protein: CASSLAVEQFF
CDR3 DNA: TGTGCCAGCAGCTTAGCGGTTGAGCAGTTCTTC

D gene: TRBD1
J gene: TRBJ1-2
CDR3 length: 13
V gene: TRBV5-8
clone size: NA
CDR3 protein: CASSPGQNYGYTF
CDR3 DNA: TGTGCCAGCAGCCCGGGACAGAACTATGGCTACACCTTC

D gene: NA
J gene: TRBJ2-4
CDR3 length: 11
V gene: TRBV28
clone size: NA
CDR3 protein: CASSSLSIQYF
CDR3 DNA: TGTGCCAGCAGTTCCCTTAGCATTCAGTACTTC

D gene: NA
J gene: TRBJ2-5
CDR3 length: 11
V gene: TRBV18
clone size: NA
CDR3 protein: CASSPQETQYF
CDR3 DNA: TGTGCCAGCTCACCACAAGAGACCCAGTACTTC

D gene: TRBD1
J gene: TRBJ1-5
CDR3 length: 14
V gene: TRBV29-1
clone size: NA
CDR3 protein: CSVVSGQGNQPQHF
CDR3 DNA: TGCAGCGTTGTCTCGGGACAGGGAAATCAGCCCCAGCATTTT

D gene: TRBD2
J gene: TRBJ2-7
CDR3 length: 16
V gene: TRBV7-2
clone size: NA
CDR3 protein: CASSSLSTSGKYEQYF
CDR3 DNA: TGTGCCAGCAGCTCCCTCTCCACTAGCGGGAAATACGAGCAGTACTTC

D gene: NA
J gene: TRBJ1-5
CDR3 length: 15
V gene: TRBV5-1
clone size: NA
CDR3 protein: CASREEGGSNQPQHF
CDR3 DNA: TGCGCCAGCAGGGAAGAGGGGGGTAGCAATCAGCCCCAGCATTTT

D gene: NA
J gene: TRBJ2-4
CDR3 length: 15
V gene: TRBV28
clone size: NA
CDR3 protein: CASSPTDAGKNIQYF
CDR3 DNA: TGTGCCAGCAGCCCCACGGACGCCGGCAAAAACATTCAGTACTTC

D gene: NA
J gene: TRBJ1-2
CDR3 length: 17
V gene: TRBV28
clone size: NA
CDR3 protein: CASSLPGDLALKDGYTF
CDR3 DNA: TGTGCCAGCAGTTTGCCTGGGGACCTCGCCCTAAAGGATGGCTACACCTTC

D gene: NA
J gene: TRBJ1-1
CDR3 length: 13
V gene: TRBV5-6
clone size: NA
CDR3 protein: CASTHRVGTEAFF
CDR3 DNA: TGTGCCAGCACCCATAGGGTGGGCACTGAAGCTTTCTTT

D gene: TRBD1
J gene: TRBJ1-2
CDR3 length: 11
V gene: TRBV11-2
clone size: NA
CDR3 protein: CASSLLGQVAF
CDR3 DNA: TGTGCCAGCAGCCTCCTAGGACAGGTCGCCTTC

D gene: NA
J gene: TRBJ2-3
CDR3 length: 14
V gene: TRBV9
clone size: NA
CDR3 protein: CASSWDPRRETQYF
CDR3 DNA: TGTGCCAGCAGCTGGGACCCCCGGAGGGAAACGCAGTATTTT

D gene: NA
J gene: TRBJ1-6
CDR3 length: 14
V gene: TRBV9
clone size: NA
CDR3 protein: CASSVEAGRSPLHF
CDR3 DNA: TGTGCCAGCAGCGTAGAGGCGGGGCGCTCACCCCTCCACTTT

D gene: NA
J gene: TRBJ1-1
CDR3 length: 15
V gene: TRBV5-1
clone size: NA
CDR3 protein: CASSLERIPNTEAFF
CDR3 DNA: TGCGCCAGCAGCTTGGAAAGGATCCCGAACACTGAAGCTTTCTTT

D gene: TRBD1
J gene: TRBJ1-1
CDR3 length: 15
V gene: TRBV7-6
clone size: NA
CDR3 protein: CASSPTPRGSTEAFF
CDR3 DNA: TGTGCCAGCAGCCCTACCCCCAGGGGGTCCACTGAAGCTTTCTTT

D gene: TRBD1
J gene: TRBJ1-2
CDR3 length: 14
V gene: TRBV28
clone size: NA
CDR3 protein: CASSSQGLGPGYTF
CDR3 DNA: TGTGCCAGCAGTTCACAGGGGTTGGGTCCTGGCTACACCTTC